These 17 T cell receptor beta chains share one sample of origin, sequenced in a study of CD8 T cells in ankylosing spondylitis. Findings and limits, study-wide: Blood from ankylosing spondylitis patients appeared to carry a characteristic roughly 8-variant TCR beta motif.

These receptors' targets are unknown. MiXCR, applied by TCRdb to the 5' RACE reads, yields one record per CDR3 protein. The sample includes a few hundred thousand distinct CDR3 sequences, around 16% of them seen just once. Sequencing was performed on blood, either unsorted or a sorted T cell fraction (not recorded which). The receptors originated from a male donor with ankylosing spondylitis.

This clonotype showed up many times. This chain joins TRBV12-3 or TRBV12-4 and TRBJ2-5, with TRBD2 matching 12 bases. V dropped 6 bases and J dropped 5; count of bases not matched to a gene: 7. This CDR3 region has 15 residues. The CDR3 loop is CASSLTSGRTETQYF. Here the CDR3 DNA reads TGTGCCAGCAGCCTGACTAGCGGGAGAACGGAGACCCAGTACTTC.

Comment on this clonotype: The junction and the germline gene differ at one end; a read error may be behind it. V and J are TRBV2 and TRBJ2-1, with 11 nucleotides matching TRBD2. The CDR3 sequence is 14 residues long. Germline CDR1 and CDR2: SNHLY and FYNNEI. The CDR3 reads CSSRKTSGDHEQFF. In nucleotides, the CDR3 is TGTTCCAGCAGGAAGACTAGCGGGGATCATGAGCAGTTCTTC.

There are many counts of this clonotype. The germline gene is not matched at one end of the junction; a read error may be the cause. This chain links TRBV29-1 with TRBJ2-7; D might be TRBD1 or TRBD2, each matching 5 bases. The CDR3 contains 14 residues. Germline-derived CDR1 and CDR2 are SQVTM and ANQGSEA. Written as DNA, the CDR3 is TGCAGCGTCGAAGTGGGGGTTATTTCCTACGAGCAGTACTTC. Residues: CSVEVGVISYEQYF.

This clonotype was observed at least ten times. The chain joins TRBV4-3 to TRBJ2-7, with D unclear. Between the trimmed V and J ends, which lost 0 bases and 0 bases, there was a span of 3 bases. From germline, CDR1 is LGHNA and CDR2 YSLEER. The CDR3 runs 13 residues. This chain's CDR3 is CASSQEVSYEQYF. The CDR3 nucleotides read TGCGCCAGCAGCCAAGAAGTCTCCTACGAGCAGTACTTC.

This clonotype was picked up a small number of times. V is TRBV28 and J is TRBJ2-7; a possible D gene is TRBD2 (6 bases). The germline V gene has CDR1 MDHEN and CDR2 SYDVKM. This CDR3 comprises 13 residues. The V gene lost 8 bases and the J gene lost 7 bases, with 18 bases spanning the gap. Here the CDR3 reads CASATGTSLEQYF. CDR3 bases: TGTGCCAGCGCAACCGGGACTTCCCTGGAGCAGTACTTC.

The chain links TRBV29-1 to TRBJ2-1; TRBD2 aligns across 8 bases. Germline loops: CDR1 SQVTM, CDR2 ANQGSEA. CDR3 size: 16 residues. The V and J ends lost 0 bases and 0 bases, in that order; junction bases with no gene match: 4. The DNA for the CDR3 is TGCAGCGTTGAAGATAGCGGGGCAAGCTCCTACAATGAGCAGTTCTTC. Its translation: CSVEDSGASSYNEQFF.

This sequence joins TRBV30 and TRBJ2-3, with D uncertain. The germline V gene encodes CDR1 GTSNPN and CDR2 SVGIG (reference sequence). The CDR3 is made up of 12 amino acids. V was pared by 2 bases and J by 1 base, with 4 bases between. The CDR3 sequence: CAWSWGTDTQYF. In nucleotides, the CDR3 is TGTGCCTGGAGTTGGGGCACAGATACGCAGTATTTT.

The chain has TRBV19 and TRBJ1-5; tentatively, D is TRBD1 (6 bases). Germline assignment: CDR1 LNHDA and CDR2 SQIVND (reference sequence). Trimming left V 3 bases short and J 4 bases short, with 13 bases between. CDR3 size: 15 residues. The DNA of the CDR3 is TGTGCCAGTAGTATGTTGGTACAGGGAAATCAGCCCCAGCATTTT. As protein: CASSMLVQGNQPQHF.

The chain recombines TRBV4-3 with TRBJ1-1; 7 bases agree with TRBD1. J was trimmed by 0 bases and V by 7 bases; bases with no gene match: 5. CDR3 length: 14 residues. Germline loops: CDR1 LGHNA, CDR2 YSLEER. The DNA of the CDR3 is TGCGCCAGCACCTCAGACAGGGTGAACACTGAAGCTTTCTTT. This gives the protein CASTSDRVNTEAFF.

This clonotype was observed many times. V usage is TRBV7-2 and J usage is TRBJ2-7, with a weak D call TRBD1 (6 bases). V lost 4 bases, J lost 3 bases, and 22 bases lay in between. Germline CDR1 is SGHTA and CDR2 is FQGNSA. This CDR3 is built from 17 residues. In nucleotides, the CDR3 is TGTGCCAGCAGCTCGGGGTGGGACACACCTACAATCTACGAGCAGTACTTC. Translating gives CASSSGWDTPTIYEQYF.

The chain joins TRBV12-3 or TRBV12-4 to TRBJ2-1, with TRBD1 matching 7 bases. The CDR3 sequence is 17 residues long. J gave up 4 bases and V 6 bases, and 15 bases lay outside the gene matches. The CDR3 DNA is TGTGCCAGCAGCGTCGACAGGGATCTACCTGCATACAATGAGCAGTTCTTC. Amino acids: CASSVDRDLPAYNEQFF.

The chain joins TRBV5-1 to TRBJ2-7, with TRBD2 matching over 12 bases. The length of the CDR3 is 14 residues. CDR1 and CDR2 (germline): SGHRS, YFSETQ. V gave up 3 bases and J gave up 4 bases; unmatched junction bases: 2. This CDR3 is CASSWTSGKYEQYF. CDR3 in DNA: TGCGCCAGCAGCTGGACTAGCGGGAAGTACGAGCAGTACTTC.

This chain joins TRBV2 and TRBJ1-3; a possible D gene is TRBD1 (5 bases). The CDR3 is 15 residues long. V lost 3 bases, J lost 2 bases, and 11 bases lay in between. In germline, CDR1 is SNHLY, CDR2 FYNNEI. The CDR3 protein is CASSEGPWAGNTIYF. The CDR3 DNA reads TGTGCCAGCAGTGAGGGACCTTGGGCTGGAAACACCATATATTTT.

The gene calls are TRBV12-3 or TRBV12-4 and TRBJ2-1; D is perhaps TRBD1 or TRBD2 (6 bases each). V lost 6 bases, J lost 8 bases, and 23 bases lay in between. The CDR3 length is 16 residues. The CDR3 loop reads CASSPGQLKGGYEQFF. As DNA, the CDR3 is TGTGCCAGCAGCCCAGGACAGCTCAAAGGAGGGTATGAGCAGTTCTTC.

The table lists this clonotype with a few counts. At one end, the junction sequence differs from germline, possibly due to a read error. The rearrangement uses TRBV4-2 and TRBJ2-1; D not resolved. CDR3 size: 14 residues. In germline, CDR1 is LGHNA, CDR2 YNFKEQ. The CDR3 DNA reads TGTGTCAGCAGCCACTTGGACGAAGGACGTGAGCAGTTCTTC. It translates to CVSSHLDEGREQFF.

The J gene is TRBJ2-7, the V gene TRBV2, with 11 bases aligning to TRBD1. The junction had 9 bases not matched to a gene; V was cut back by 6 bases and J by 5 bases. This CDR3 region has 15 residues. The V gene's germline CDR1 is SNHLY and CDR2 FYNNEI. CDR3 loop: CASREPGTGGHEQYF. DNA of the CDR3: TGTGCCAGCAGGGAACCCGGGACAGGGGGGCACGAGCAGTACTTC.

The gene calls are TRBV11-2 and TRBJ2-2, with 7 bases identical to TRBD2. The CDR3 consists of 14 residues. The ends lost 4 bases at V and 5 bases at J; junction bases unmatched: 4. Per germline, CDR1 SGHAT and CDR2 FQNNGV. The CDR3 sequence: CASSSWGGTGELFF. The DNA of the CDR3 is TGTGCCAGCAGCTCGTGGGGGGGTACCGGGGAGCTGTTTTTT.